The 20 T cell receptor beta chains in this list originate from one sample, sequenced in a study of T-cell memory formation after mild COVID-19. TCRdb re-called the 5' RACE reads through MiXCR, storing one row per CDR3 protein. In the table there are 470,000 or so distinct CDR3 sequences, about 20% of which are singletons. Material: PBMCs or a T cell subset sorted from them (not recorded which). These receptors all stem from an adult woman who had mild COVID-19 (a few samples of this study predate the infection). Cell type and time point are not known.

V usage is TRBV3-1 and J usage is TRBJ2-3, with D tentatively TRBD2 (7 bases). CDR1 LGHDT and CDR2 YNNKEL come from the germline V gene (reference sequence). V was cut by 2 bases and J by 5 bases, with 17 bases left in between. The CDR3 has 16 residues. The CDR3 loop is CASSQRSAGAGDTQYF. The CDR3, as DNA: TGTGCCAGCAGCCAAAGGTCGGCGGGGGCAGGAGATACGCAGTATTTT.

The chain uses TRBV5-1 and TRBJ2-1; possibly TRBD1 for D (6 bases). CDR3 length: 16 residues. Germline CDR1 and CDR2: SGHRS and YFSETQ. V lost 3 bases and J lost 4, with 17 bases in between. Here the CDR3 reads CASSSNPGATYNEQFF. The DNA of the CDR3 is TGCGCCAGCAGCTCGAATCCAGGGGCTACTTACAATGAGCAGTTCTTC.

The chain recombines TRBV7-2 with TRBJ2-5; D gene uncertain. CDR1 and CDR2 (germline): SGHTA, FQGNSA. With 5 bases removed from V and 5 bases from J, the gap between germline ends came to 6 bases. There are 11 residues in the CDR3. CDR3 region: CASSPWETQYF. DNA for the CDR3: TGTGCCAGCAGCCCTTGGGAGACCCAGTACTTC. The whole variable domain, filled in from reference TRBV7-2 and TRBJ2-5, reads GAGVSQSPSNKVTEKGKDVELRCDPISGHTALYWYRQSLGQGLEFLIYFQGNSAPDKSGLPSDRFSAERTGGSVSTLTIQRTQQEDSAVYLCASSPWETQYFGPGTRLLVL.

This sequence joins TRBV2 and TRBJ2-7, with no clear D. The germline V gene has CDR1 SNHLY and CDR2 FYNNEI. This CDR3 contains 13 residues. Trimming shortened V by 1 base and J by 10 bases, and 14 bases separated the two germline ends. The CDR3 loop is CASSEGGWTLQYF. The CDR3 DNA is TGTGCCAGCAGTGAAGGTGGATGGACCCTTCAGTACTTC.

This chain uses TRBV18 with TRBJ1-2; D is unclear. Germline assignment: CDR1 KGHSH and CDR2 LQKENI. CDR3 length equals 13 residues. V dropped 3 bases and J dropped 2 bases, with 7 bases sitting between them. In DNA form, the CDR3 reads TGTGCCAGCTCACCCGAACAGAACTATGGCTACACCTTC. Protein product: CASSPEQNYGYTF.

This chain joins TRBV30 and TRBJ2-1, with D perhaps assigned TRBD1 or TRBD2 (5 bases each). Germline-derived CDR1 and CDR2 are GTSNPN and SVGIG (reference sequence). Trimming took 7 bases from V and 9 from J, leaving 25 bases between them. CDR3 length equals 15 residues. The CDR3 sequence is CASRQKGRVGGEQFF. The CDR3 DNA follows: TGTGCCTCCCGCCAAAAGGGACGCGTCGGTGGTGAGCAGTTCTTC.

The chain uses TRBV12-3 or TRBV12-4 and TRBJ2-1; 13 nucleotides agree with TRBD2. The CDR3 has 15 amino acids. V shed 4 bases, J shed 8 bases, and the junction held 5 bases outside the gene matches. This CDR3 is CASSSGLAGDHEQFF. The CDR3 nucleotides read TGTGCCAGCAGTTCCGGACTAGCGGGAGACCATGAGCAGTTCTTC.

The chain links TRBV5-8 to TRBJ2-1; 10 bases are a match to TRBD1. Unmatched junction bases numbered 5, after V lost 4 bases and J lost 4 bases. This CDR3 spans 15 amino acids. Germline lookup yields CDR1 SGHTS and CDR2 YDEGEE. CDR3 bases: TGTGCCAGCAGCCGGGACAGGGGTATGTACAATGAGCAGTTCTTC. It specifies CASSRDRGMYNEQFF.

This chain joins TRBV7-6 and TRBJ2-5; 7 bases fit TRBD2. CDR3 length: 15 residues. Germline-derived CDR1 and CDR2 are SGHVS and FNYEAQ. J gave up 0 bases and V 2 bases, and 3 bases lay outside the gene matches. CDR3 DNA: TGTGCCAGCAGCTTAAATAGCGGGTACCAAGAGACCCAGTACTTC. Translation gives CASSLNSGYQETQYF.

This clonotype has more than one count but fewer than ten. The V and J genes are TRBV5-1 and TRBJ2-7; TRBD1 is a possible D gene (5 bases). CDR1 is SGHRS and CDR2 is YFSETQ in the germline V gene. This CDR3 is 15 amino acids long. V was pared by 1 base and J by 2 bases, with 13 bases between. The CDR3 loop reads CASSLSGAGTYEQYF. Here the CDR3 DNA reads TGCGCCAGCAGCTTGTCTGGAGCAGGGACCTACGAGCAGTACTTC. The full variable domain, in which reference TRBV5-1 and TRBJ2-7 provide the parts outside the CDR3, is KAGVTQTPRYLIKTRGQQVTLSCSPISGHRSVSWYQQTPGQGLQFLFEYFSETQRNKGNFPGRFSGRQFSNSRSEMNVSTLELGDSALYLCASSLSGAGTYEQYFGPGTRLTVT.

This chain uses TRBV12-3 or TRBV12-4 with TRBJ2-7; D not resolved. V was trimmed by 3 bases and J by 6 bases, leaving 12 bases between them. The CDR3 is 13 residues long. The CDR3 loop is CASSFVSVSEQYF. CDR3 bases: TGTGCCAGCAGTTTCGTCTCGGTGTCCGAGCAGTACTTC.

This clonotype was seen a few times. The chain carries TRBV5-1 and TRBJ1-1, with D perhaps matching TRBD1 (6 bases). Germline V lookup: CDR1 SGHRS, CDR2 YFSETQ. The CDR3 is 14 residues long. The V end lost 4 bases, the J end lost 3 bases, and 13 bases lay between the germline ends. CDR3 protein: CASSPLSGDTEAFF. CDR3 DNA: TGCGCCAGCAGCCCCTTATCAGGGGACACTGAAGCTTTCTTT.

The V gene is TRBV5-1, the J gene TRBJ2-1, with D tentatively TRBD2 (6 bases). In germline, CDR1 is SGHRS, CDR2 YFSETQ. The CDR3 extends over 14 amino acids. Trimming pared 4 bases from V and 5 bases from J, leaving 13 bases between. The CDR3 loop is CASSPWTNNNEQFF. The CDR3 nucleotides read TGCGCCAGCAGCCCCTGGACTAACAACAATGAGCAGTTCTTC.

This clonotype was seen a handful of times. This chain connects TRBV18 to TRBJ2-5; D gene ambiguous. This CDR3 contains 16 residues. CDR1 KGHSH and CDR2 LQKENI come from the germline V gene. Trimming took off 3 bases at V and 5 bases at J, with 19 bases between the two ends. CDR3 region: CASSPRRTEGWETQYF. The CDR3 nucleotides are TGTGCCAGCTCACCCAGGCGAACGGAAGGCTGGGAGACCCAGTACTTC.

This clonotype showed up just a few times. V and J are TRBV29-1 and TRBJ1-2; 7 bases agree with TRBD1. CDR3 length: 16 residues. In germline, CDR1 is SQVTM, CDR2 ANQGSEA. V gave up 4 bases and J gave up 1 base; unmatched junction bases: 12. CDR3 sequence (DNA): TGCAGCGTTGGTGGGGCCACAGGGGTGGGTAACTATGGCTACACCTTC. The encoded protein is CSVGGATGVGNYGYTF.

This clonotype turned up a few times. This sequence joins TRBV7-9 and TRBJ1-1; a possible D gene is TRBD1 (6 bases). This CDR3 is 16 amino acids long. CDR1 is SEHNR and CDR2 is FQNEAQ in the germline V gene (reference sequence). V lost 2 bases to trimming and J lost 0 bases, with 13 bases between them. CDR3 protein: CASSLIGGQLNTEAFF. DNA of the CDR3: TGTGCCAGCAGCTTAATTGGGGGCCAACTGAACACTGAAGCTTTCTTT.

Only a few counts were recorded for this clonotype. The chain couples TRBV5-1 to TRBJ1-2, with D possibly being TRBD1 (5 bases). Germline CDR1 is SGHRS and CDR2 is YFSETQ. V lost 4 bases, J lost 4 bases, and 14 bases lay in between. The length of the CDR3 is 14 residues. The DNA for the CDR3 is TGCGCCAGCAGCAGGGGCGACAGCAGCTATGGCTACACCTTC. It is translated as CASSRGDSSYGYTF.

The CDR3 DNA reads as TGTGCCAGCAATGTACAGGGCCGGAACACTGAAGCTTTCTTT. Protein: CASNVQGRNTEAFF. The rearrangement joins TRBV6-5 to TRBJ1-1; D might be TRBD1 (6 bases). CDR3 size: 14 residues. CDR1 is MNHEY and CDR2 is SVGAGI in the germline V gene. V dropped 7 bases and J dropped 1 base, with 13 bases sitting between them.

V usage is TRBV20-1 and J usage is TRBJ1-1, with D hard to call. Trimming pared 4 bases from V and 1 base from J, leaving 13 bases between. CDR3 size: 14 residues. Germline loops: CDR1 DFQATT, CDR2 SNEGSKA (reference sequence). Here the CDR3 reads CSAIGGSGNTEAFF. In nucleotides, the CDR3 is TGCAGTGCTATCGGAGGATCCGGGAACACTGAAGCTTTCTTT.

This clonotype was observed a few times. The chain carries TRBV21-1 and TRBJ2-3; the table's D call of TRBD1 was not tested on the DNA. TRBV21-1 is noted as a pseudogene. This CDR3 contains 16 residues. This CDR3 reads CASSKERAGGLDTQYF. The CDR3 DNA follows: TGTGCCAGCAGCAAAGAGAGGGCAGGGGGCCTAGATACGCAGTATTTT.